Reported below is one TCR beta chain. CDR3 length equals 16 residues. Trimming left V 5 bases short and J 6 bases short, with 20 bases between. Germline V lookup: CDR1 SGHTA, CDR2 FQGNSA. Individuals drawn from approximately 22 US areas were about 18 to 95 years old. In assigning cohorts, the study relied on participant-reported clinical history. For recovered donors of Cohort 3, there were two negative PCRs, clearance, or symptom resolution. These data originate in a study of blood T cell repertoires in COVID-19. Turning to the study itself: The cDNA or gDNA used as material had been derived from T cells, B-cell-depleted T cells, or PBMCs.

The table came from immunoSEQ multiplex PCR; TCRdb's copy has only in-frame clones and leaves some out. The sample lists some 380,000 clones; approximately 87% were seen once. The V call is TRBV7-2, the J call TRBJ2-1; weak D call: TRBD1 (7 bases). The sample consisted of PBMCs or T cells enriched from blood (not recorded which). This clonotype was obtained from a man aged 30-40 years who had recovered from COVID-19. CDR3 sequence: CASSPAHRGGGNEQFF. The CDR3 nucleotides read TGTGCCAGCAGCCCAGCCCACAGGGGAGGTGGCAATGAGCAGTTCTTC.